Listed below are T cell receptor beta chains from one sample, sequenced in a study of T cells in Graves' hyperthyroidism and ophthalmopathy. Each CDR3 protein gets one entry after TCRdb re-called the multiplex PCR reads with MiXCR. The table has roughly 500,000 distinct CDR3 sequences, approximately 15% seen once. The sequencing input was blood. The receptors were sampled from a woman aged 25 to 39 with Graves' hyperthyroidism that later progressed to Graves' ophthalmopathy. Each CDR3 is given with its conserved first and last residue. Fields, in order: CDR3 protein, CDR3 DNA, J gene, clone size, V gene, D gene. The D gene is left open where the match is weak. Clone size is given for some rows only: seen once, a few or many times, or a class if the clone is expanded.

CDR3 protein: CASSYSSPGTRFF; CDR3 DNA: TGTGCCAGCAGTTACTCGAGTCCCGGGACCCGGTTCTTC; J gene: TRBJ2-1; clone size: NA; V gene: TRBV6-5; D gene: NA
CDR3 protein: CASSQGRRNYGYTF; CDR3 DNA: TGTGCCAGCAGCCAAGGCAGGAGGAACTATGGCTACACCTTC; J gene: TRBJ1-2; clone size: many; V gene: TRBV4-2; D gene: NA
CDR3 protein: CASSVQGSEQFF; CDR3 DNA: TGTGCCAGCAGCGTACAGGGCAGTGAGCAGTTCTTC; J gene: TRBJ2-1; clone size: many; V gene: TRBV9; D gene: NA
CDR3 protein: CASSEGARTEKLFF; CDR3 DNA: TGTGCCAGTAGTGAAGGGGCTCGAACGGAAAAACTGTTTTTT; J gene: TRBJ1-4; clone size: NA; V gene: TRBV19; D gene: NA
CDR3 protein: CASSYQGDAGYNEQFF; CDR3 DNA: TGCGCCAGCAGTTACCAGGGCGACGCCGGCTACAATGAGCAGTTCTTC; J gene: TRBJ2-1; clone size: many; V gene: TRBV5-1; D gene: NA
CDR3 protein: CASSLERSYEQYF; CDR3 DNA: TGTGCCAGCAGTTTGGAGAGGTCCTACGAGCAGTACTTC; J gene: TRBJ2-7; clone size: many; V gene: TRBV12-3/TRBV12-4; D gene: NA
CDR3 protein: CASKSGQGDTGELFF; CDR3 DNA: TGTGCCAGCAAGTCGGGACAGGGGGACACCGGGGAGCTGTTTTTT; J gene: TRBJ2-2; clone size: NA; V gene: TRBV27; D gene: TRBD1
CDR3 protein: CAISEKATTGELFF; CDR3 DNA: TGTGCCATCAGTGAGAAAGCCACCACCGGGGAGCTGTTTTTT; J gene: TRBJ2-2; clone size: many; V gene: TRBV10-3; D gene: NA
CDR3 protein: CASSLALGQGRYGYTF; CDR3 DNA: TGTGCCAGCAGCTTAGCGCTGGGACAGGGGAGATATGGCTACACCTTC; J gene: TRBJ1-2; clone size: few; V gene: TRBV7-2; D gene: TRBD1
CDR3 protein: CASSLMAGGLDTQYF; CDR3 DNA: TGTGCCAGCAGCTTAATGGCGGGAGGGCTGGATACGCAGTATTTT; J gene: TRBJ2-3; clone size: many; V gene: TRBV11-2; D gene: TRBD2
CDR3 protein: CSAQTGGENSPLHF; CDR3 DNA: TGCAGTGCTCAGACAGGGGGAGAGAATTCACCCCTCCACTTT; J gene: TRBJ1-6; clone size: many; V gene: TRBV20-1; D gene: TRBD1
CDR3 protein: CASSSGQGALDEQYF; CDR3 DNA: TGTGCCAGCAGCTCGGGACAGGGGGCGTTAGACGAGCAGTACTTC; J gene: TRBJ2-7; clone size: many; V gene: TRBV7-3; D gene: TRBD1
CDR3 protein: CSAKGLAEEAFF; CDR3 DNA: TGCAGTGCTAAAGGGTTAGCAGAAGAAGCTTTCTTT; J gene: TRBJ1-1; clone size: many; V gene: TRBV20-1; D gene: NA
CDR3 protein: CASYRTNSYNEQFF; CDR3 DNA: TGTGCCAGCTATAGGACTAACTCCTACAATGAGCAGTTCTTC; J gene: TRBJ2-1; clone size: many; V gene: TRBV27; D gene: NA
CDR3 protein: CATSSFWQGNQNEQFF; CDR3 DNA: TGTGCCACCAGCTCCTTCTGGCAGGGGAATCAGAATGAGCAGTTCTTC; J gene: TRBJ2-1; clone size: few; V gene: TRBV24-1; D gene: NA
CDR3 protein: CASSPPGTRSGANVLTF; CDR3 DNA: TGTGCCAGCAGCCCCCCCGGGACTAGGTCTGGGGCCAACGTCCTGACTTTC; J gene: TRBJ2-6; clone size: many; V gene: TRBV7-6; D gene: TRBD2
CDR3 protein: CASSYSISSWGNYGYTF; CDR3 DNA: TGTGCCAGCAGTTACTCGATTTCGTCCTGGGGAAACTATGGCTACACCTTC; J gene: TRBJ1-2; clone size: many; V gene: TRBV6-5; D gene: NA
CDR3 protein: CASSLDWSGSEQYF; CDR3 DNA: TGTGCCAGCAGCTTAGATTGGTCAGGGAGCGAGCAGTACTTC; J gene: TRBJ2-7; clone size: once; V gene: TRBV11-2; D gene: NA
CDR3 protein: CASSQRVGLDYGYTF; CDR3 DNA: TGCGCCAGCAGCCAACGAGTAGGGTTAGACTATGGCTACACCTTC; J gene: TRBJ1-2; clone size: many; V gene: TRBV4-3; D gene: NA
CDR3 protein: CASSPGAGLGGELFF; CDR3 DNA: TGTGCCAGCTCACCAGGGGCGGGCCTCGGCGGGGAGCTGTTTTTT; J gene: TRBJ2-2; clone size: NA; V gene: TRBV18; D gene: NA
CDR3 protein: CSAEGESGANVLTF; CDR3 DNA: TGCAGCGCTGAAGGAGAGTCTGGGGCCAACGTCCTGACTTTC; J gene: TRBJ2-6; clone size: NA; V gene: TRBV29-1; D gene: NA
CDR3 protein: CATSDLQGTSTDTQYF; CDR3 DNA: TGTGCCACCAGTGACCTACAGGGGACTAGCACAGATACGCAGTATTTT; J gene: TRBJ2-3; clone size: many; V gene: TRBV24-1; D gene: NA
CDR3 protein: CAHALLAGGPNEQFF; CDR3 DNA: TGTGCTCACGCCCTACTAGCGGGAGGACCAAATGAGCAGTTCTTC; J gene: TRBJ2-1; clone size: many; V gene: TRBV6-2/TRBV6-3; D gene: TRBD2
CDR3 protein: CAWSLGFGDTQYF; CDR3 DNA: TGTGCCTGGAGTTTAGGGTTTGGAGATACGCAGTATTTT; J gene: TRBJ2-3; clone size: few; V gene: TRBV30; D gene: NA
CDR3 protein: CASSFGLAGDTGELFF; CDR3 DNA: TGTGCCAGCAGCTTCGGATTAGCGGGAGACACCGGGGAGCTGTTTTTT; J gene: TRBJ2-2; clone size: NA; V gene: TRBV5-4; D gene: TRBD2
CDR3 protein: CASSQWDRGYTF; CDR3 DNA: TGTGCCAGCAGCCAATGGGACCGGGGCTACACCTTC; J gene: TRBJ1-2; clone size: many; V gene: TRBV3-1; D gene: NA
CDR3 protein: CASSLGTREPILDQDLFIPYEQYF; CDR3 DNA: TGTGCCAGCAGCTTAGGGACACGGGAACCTATTTTGGACCAAGACCTTTTCATCCCTTACGAGCAGTACTTC; J gene: TRBJ2-7; clone size: NA; V gene: TRBV7-9; D gene: NA
CDR3 protein: CASSQGSGGTEAFF; CDR3 DNA: TGTGCCAGCAGCCAAGGTTCGGGGGGCACTGAAGCTTTCTTT; J gene: TRBJ1-1; clone size: many; V gene: TRBV4-3; D gene: NA
CDR3 protein: CASSFGLAGGDTQYF; CDR3 DNA: TGTGCCAGCAGTTTTGGGCTAGCGGGAGGAGATACGCAGTATTTT; J gene: TRBJ2-3; clone size: many; V gene: TRBV27; D gene: TRBD2
CDR3 protein: CASNSGGADEDTQYF; CDR3 DNA: TGTGCCAGCAACTCAGGGGGCGCGGATGAAGATACGCAGTATTTT; J gene: TRBJ2-3; clone size: many; V gene: TRBV6-5; D gene: TRBD1
CDR3 protein: CASSSGTAYPQGYGYTF; CDR3 DNA: TGCGCCAGCAGCTCAGGGACCGCCTACCCGCAGGGCTATGGCTACACCTTC; J gene: TRBJ1-2; clone size: few; V gene: TRBV5-1; D gene: NA
CDR3 protein: CASSPRRGTATTGELFF; CDR3 DNA: TGTGCCAGCAGCCCACGGCGGGGAACAGCGACCACCGGGGAGCTGTTTTTT; J gene: TRBJ2-2; clone size: many; V gene: TRBV12-3/TRBV12-4; D gene: NA
CDR3 protein: CSARDPSTETQYF; CDR3 DNA: TGCAGTGCTAGAGATCCTAGCACGGAGACCCAGTACTTC; J gene: TRBJ2-5; clone size: many; V gene: TRBV20-1; D gene: NA
CDR3 protein: CASSAGQGDLQPQHF; CDR3 DNA: TGTGCCAGCTCAGCGGGACAGGGGGACCTTCAGCCCCAGCATTTT; J gene: TRBJ1-5; clone size: few; V gene: TRBV18; D gene: TRBD1
CDR3 protein: CASGSFLQGFYGYTF; CDR3 DNA: TGTGCCAGCGGCTCCTTCCTCCAGGGATTCTATGGCTACACCTTC; J gene: TRBJ1-2; clone size: few; V gene: TRBV12-3/TRBV12-4; D gene: NA
CDR3 protein: CASRVTGEAEAFF; CDR3 DNA: TGTGCCAGCAGAGTGACAGGGGAGGCTGAAGCTTTCTTT; J gene: TRBJ1-1; clone size: many; V gene: TRBV12-3/TRBV12-4; D gene: TRBD1
CDR3 protein: CASSYAGGDYEQYF; CDR3 DNA: TGTGCCAGCAGTTACGCAGGGGGCGATTACGAGCAGTACTTC; J gene: TRBJ2-7; clone size: many; V gene: TRBV6-5; D gene: TRBD1